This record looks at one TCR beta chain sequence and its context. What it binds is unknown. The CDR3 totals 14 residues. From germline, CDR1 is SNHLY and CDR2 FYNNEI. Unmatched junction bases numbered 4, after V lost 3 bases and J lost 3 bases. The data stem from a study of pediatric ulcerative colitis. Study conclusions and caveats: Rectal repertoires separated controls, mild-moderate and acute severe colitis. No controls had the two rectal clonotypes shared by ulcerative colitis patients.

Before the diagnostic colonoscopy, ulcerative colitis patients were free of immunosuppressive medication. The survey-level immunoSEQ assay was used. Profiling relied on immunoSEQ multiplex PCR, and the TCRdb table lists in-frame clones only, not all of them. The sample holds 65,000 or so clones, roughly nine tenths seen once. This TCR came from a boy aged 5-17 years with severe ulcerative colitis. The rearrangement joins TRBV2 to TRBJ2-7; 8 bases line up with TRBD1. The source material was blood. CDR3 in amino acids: CASSDLGQDYEQYF. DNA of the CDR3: TGTGCCAGCAGTGACTTGGGACAGGACTACGAGCAGTACTTC.